This T cell receptor beta chain was captured by sequencing in a study of regulatory T cells in long-lasting Graves disease. V was clipped by 5 bases and J by 2 bases, with 10 bases between them. This CDR3 is built from 14 residues. CDR1 MGHRA and CDR2 YSYEKL come from the germline V gene. Noted time point: newly diagnosed GD, antithyroid drugs for less than 3 months. There was RNA extracted from PBMCs, and the TCR library was made from it. To make TCR beta libraries, researchers used iRepertoire HTBI primers and Arm-PCR of CDR3 regions. Using its own MiXCR run on the multiplex PCR reads, TCRdb lists one record per CDR3 protein. The top ten clones hold approximately 11% of a sample with about 440,000 distinct CDR3 sequences, about a sixth of them seen once. The same data also contributed to another study, on T cells in Graves' hyperthyroidism and ophthalmopathy. That study adds: Thyroid ultrasound, orbital computed tomography, clinical symptoms, and serum thyroxine and TRAb underpinned diagnoses. The TCR CDR3 was amplified in a first-round RT-PCR using the HTBI primer set.

The sequenced sample was peripheral blood mononuclear cells (PBMCs), obtained at new diagnosis, from a patient treated with antithyroid drugs. The sequence derives from a woman younger than 45 with Graves disease. The rearrangement joins TRBV4-1 to TRBJ2-1, with TRBD1 as a possible D gene (6 bases). This CDR3 reads CASSVGAAYNEQFF. The CDR3 coding sequence is TGCGCCAGCAGCGTGGGGGCAGCCTACAATGAGCAGTTCTTC.